Listed below are T cell receptor beta chains from one sample, sequenced in a study of blood T cell repertoires in COVID-19. TCRdb's table, derived via immunoSEQ multiplex PCR, lists solely in-frame clones and lacks some. The sample has roughly 130,000 clones, about four fifths seen once. Sequencing used PBMCs or T cells enriched from blood (not recorded which). These receptor sequences come from a man aged 40-49 years with acute COVID-19. CDR3s include the opening cysteine and the closing phenylalanine or tryptophan. Each record gives: J gene, clone size, V gene, CDR3 length, D gene, CDR3 DNA, CDR3 protein. A D gene is named only where the DNA matches it firmly. The size entry is marked missing in some rows and otherwise reads once, few, many or a size class.

>TRBJ2-4|NA|TRBV2|13|TRBD2
TGTGCCAGCAGGGACTTTAAGCGGGATAGAAAGTACTTC
CASRDFKRDRKYF
>TRBJ1-3|NA|TRBV10-2|15|NA
TGCGCCAGCAGTGAATTAATGCAGGGAAGAAACACCATATATTTT
CASSELMQGRNTIYF
>TRBJ1-2|NA|TRBV7-9|14|TRBD1
TGTGCCAGCAGCCCGACCAGGACAGGGGATGGCTACACCTTC
CASSPTRTGDGYTF
>TRBJ2-7|NA|TRBV5-1|14|NA
TGCGCCAGCAGCTTGAACGTCGCGAGGTACGAGCAGTACTTC
CASSLNVARYEQYF
>TRBJ2-2|NA|TRBV10-3|17|TRBD1
TGTGCCATCAGTGAGGCGTCCGGGACAGGGGAATCCGGGGAGCTGTTTTTT
CAISEASGTGESGELFF
>TRBJ1-4|NA|TRBV7-9|17|TRBD1
TGTGCCAGCAGCTTTCCCACCTTGACAGGGTCAAGTCAAAAACTGTTTTTT
CASSFPTLTGSSQKLFF
>TRBJ2-3|NA|TRBV7-8|14|TRBD2
TGTGCCAGCAGCAGGCGGACTAGCTCCCCTCGCCGGTATTTT
CASSRRTSSPRRYF
>TRBJ1-2|NA|TRBV9|12|NA
TGTGCCAGCAGCGTCACGCGTGATGGCTACACCTTC
CASSVTRDGYTF
>TRBJ2-3|NA|TRBV12-3/TRBV12-4|13|TRBD2
TGTGCCAGCAGTTTAGGACTAGCGGGTGCCCAGTATTTT
CASSLGLAGAQYF
>TRBJ2-7|once|TRBV10-3|19|TRBD2
TGTGCCATCAGTGGTTCAACTAGCGGGGGATCATTGAGCGCCTACGAGCAGTACTTC
CAISGSTSGGSLSAYEQYF
>TRBJ2-7|NA|TRBV7-6|17|TRBD1
TGTGCCAGCAGCTTACTACCGACAGGGGGCGTAGCCCACGAGCAGTACTTC
CASSLLPTGGVAHEQYF
>TRBJ1-2|NA|TRBV25-1|17|TRBD1
TGTGCCAGCAGTGACCGGACAGGGCGAGGACCCTTGAGTGGCTACACCTTC
CASSDRTGRGPLSGYTF
>TRBJ2-1|NA|TRBV7-9|13|NA
TGTGCCAGCAGCTCACCTAAATACAATGAGCAGTTCTTC
CASSSPKYNEQFF
>TRBJ2-5|NA|TRBV5-4|15|NA
TGTGCCAGCAGCTTGGATCCGGGGGAACAAGAGACCCAGTACTTC
CASSLDPGEQETQYF
>TRBJ1-2|NA|TRBV29-1|12|TRBD1
TGCGGATCGACAGGGGGCGCGTCTGGCTACACCTTC
CGSTGGASGYTF
>TRBJ2-1|NA|TRBV4-3|13|TRBD1
TGCGCCAGCATGGACAGGGTCCACAATGAGCAGTTCTTC
CASMDRVHNEQFF
>TRBJ2-1|NA|TRBV7-2|14|TRBD1
TGTGCCAGCAGCTTGACAGGGTCCTACAATGAGCAGTTCTTC
CASSLTGSYNEQFF
>TRBJ2-1|NA|TRBV5-4|13|TRBD2
TGTGCAAGTCGGGAGGGCTCCTACAATGAGCAGTTCTTC
CASREGSYNEQFF
>TRBJ2-1|NA|TRBV5-1|15|TRBD1
TGCGCCAGCAGCTTTGGGACAGGGAAATACAATGAGCAGTTCTTC
CASSFGTGKYNEQFF
>TRBJ2-1|NA|TRBV6-2/TRBV6-3|15|NA
TGTGCCAGCAGTTACCGACAGGCGGTATACAATGAGCAGTTCTTC
CASSYRQAVYNEQFF
>TRBJ1-1|NA|TRBV6-2/TRBV6-3|17|NA
TGTGCCAGCAGTTACGATGGGTCAGGGTGGGAGAACACTGAAGCTTTCTTT
CASSYDGSGWENTEAFF
>TRBJ2-7|few|TRBV14|14|TRBD1
TGTGCCAGCAGCCACGAGGGACAGGTCCACGAGCAGTACTTC
CASSHEGQVHEQYF
>TRBJ2-3|NA|TRBV21-1|17|NA
TGTGCCAGCAGCATGGACCCCTGGAGCGGGGGAGAGGATACGCAGTATTTT
CASSMDPWSGGEDTQYF
>TRBJ1-1|NA|TRBV12-3/TRBV12-4|11|TRBD1
TGTGCCACCTCGTCAGGGGGGGAAGCTTTCTTT
CATSSGGEAFF
>TRBJ2-1|NA|TRBV6-6|18|NA
TGTGCCAGCAGTCCGACCCGCCCAGGGGCGGGAGCCAACAATGAGCAGTTCTTC
CASSPTRPGAGANNEQFF
>TRBJ2-3|NA|TRBV18|14|TRBD1
TGTGCCAGCTCACCTGGACAGGGGAAAGATACGCAGTATTTT
CASSPGQGKDTQYF
>TRBJ2-7|NA|TRBV15|17|TRBD2
TGTGCCACCAGCAGAGATCGGACGGGTCTAGCGGGAGGCGAGCAGTACTTC
CATSRDRTGLAGGEQYF
>TRBJ1-1|once|TRBV5-1|14|NA
TGCGCCAGCAGCTTGGCTCAGGGAGGGACTGAAGCTTTCTTT
CASSLAQGGTEAFF
>TRBJ1-1|NA|TRBV9|14|NA
TGTGCCAGCAGCGTAGTGGGACAGAACACTGAAGCTTTCTTT
CASSVVGQNTEAFF
>TRBJ2-7|NA|TRBV6-5|15|TRBD2
TGTGCCAGCAGCTACGGGACTACAATTACCTACGAGCAGTACTTC
CASSYGTTITYEQYF
>TRBJ1-2|NA|TRBV2|17|TRBD1
TGTGCCAGCAGTGAAGCGCTTCAGGGGACAGTTAACTATGGCTACACCTTC
CASSEALQGTVNYGYTF
>TRBJ2-2|NA|TRBV5-8|19|NA
TGTGCCAGCAGCTTCCCTAGCGACGCAACTCTCGCGAACACCGGGGAGCTGTTTTTT
CASSFPSDATLANTGELFF
>TRBJ1-2|NA|TRBV28|15|TRBD1
TGTGCCAGCCGAGGGACAGCCACCGGTAACTATGGCTACACCTTC
CASRGTATGNYGYTF
>TRBJ2-3|NA|TRBV29-1|15|TRBD1
TGCAGCGTTGCCAAAGGGGGCAGTTTCACAGATACGCAGTATTTT
CSVAKGGSFTDTQYF
>TRBJ2-3|NA|TRBV7-2|16|TRBD2
TGTGCCAGCAGCCCCTCCGGGGGGGCGGAAGCAGATACGCAGTATTTT
CASSPSGGAEADTQYF
>TRBJ2-1|many|TRBV4-3|19|TRBD2
TGCGCCAGCAGCCCCCGATGGACTAGCGGGAGGTCAGATTACAATGAGCAGTTCTTC
CASSPRWTSGRSDYNEQFF
>TRBJ1-5|NA|TRBV19|14|NA
TGTGCCAGTAGTCCGACAGGAGGAAATCAGCCCCAGCATTTT
CASSPTGGNQPQHF